The 14 T cell receptor beta chains presented below share a single source sample, sequenced in a study of memory CD8 T cells in hepatitis C reinfection. Noted time point: peak reinfection, 3 to 8 weeks after reinfection detection. No in vitro expansion preceded TCR sequencing of the sorted cells. TCRdb keeps only in-frame clones here, not all; method: immunoSEQ multiplex PCR. The table lists tens of thousands of clones, around 89% of them singletons. Sequencing was performed on naive CD8+ T cells sorted from blood. These receptors were taken from a young man with hepatitis C virus infection.

J is TRBJ2-5 and V is TRBV29-1, with no clear D. Trimming pared 8 bases from V and 1 base from J, leaving 11 bases between. The CDR3 spans 12 residues. Germline V gene sequence: CDR1 SQVTM, CDR2 ANQGSEA. CDR3 sequence (DNA): TGCAGCCCAAGTGGGCCCCAAGAGACCCAGTACTTC. It encodes CSPSGPQETQYF.

The chain couples TRBV4-1 to TRBJ2-7, with 8 nucleotides matching TRBD1. The ends lost 3 bases at V and 5 bases at J; junction bases unmatched: 12. The germline V gene has CDR1 MGHRA and CDR2 YSYEKL. The CDR3 consists of 16 residues. The CDR3 spells CASSHQGAAMSNEQYF. For the CDR3, the DNA is TGCGCCAGCAGCCACCAGGGGGCGGCGATGTCGAACGAGCAGTACTTC.

This clone has just a few counts. V usage is TRBV6-5 and J usage is TRBJ2-3; 7 bases align to TRBD2. Germline loops: CDR1 MNHEY, CDR2 SVGAGI. There are 14 residues in the CDR3. V was clipped by 4 bases and J by 1 base; unmatched bases: 2. CDR3 coding DNA: TGTGCCAGCAGTTCTACTAGCGGCACAGATACGCAGTATTTT. Protein sequence: CASSSTSGTDTQYF.

The chain links TRBV30 to TRBJ1-6; D gene ambiguous. The CDR3 is 15 residues long. Germline lookup yields CDR1 GTSNPN and CDR2 SVGIG (reference sequence). V was trimmed by 3 bases and J by 0 bases, leaving 9 bases between them. The CDR3 protein is CAWSELVSYNSPLHF. The CDR3 bases are TGTGCCTGGAGCGAGCTAGTCTCCTATAATTCACCCCTCCACTTT.

The CDR3 coding sequence is TGCGCCAGCAGTGTGCTGGGGACAGGGGGGTCGGATGAGCAGTTCTTC. Translated, it gives CASSVLGTGGSDEQFF. V and J are TRBV4-1 and TRBJ2-1; 11 bases map to TRBD1. The ends lost 6 bases at V and 8 bases at J; junction bases unmatched: 12. CDR1 is MGHRA and CDR2 is YSYEKL in the germline V gene. CDR3 size: 16 residues.

This rearrangement joins TRBV6-5 to TRBJ2-5; 8 bases match TRBD1. The J call may be faulty, since TRBJ2-7 better matches the DNA end. This CDR3 has 14 amino acids. Looked up from germline, CDR1 is MNHEY and CDR2 is SVGAGI. The CDR3 nucleotides read TGTGCCAGCAGTTACTCCCAGGGGGCCAACGAGCAGTACTTC. Translation: CASSYSQGANEQYF.

The chain combines TRBV19 with TRBJ2-3; 11 bases align to TRBD2. This CDR3 is 14 amino acids long. Losses at the gene ends were 6 bases for V and 5 bases for J; bases not matched to a gene: 4. Per the germline V gene, CDR1 is LNHDA and CDR2 is SQIVND (reference sequence). This CDR3 reads CASRITSGGDTQYF. CDR3 nucleotides: TGTGCCAGTAGAATAACTAGCGGGGGAGATACGCAGTATTTT. The full variable domain, completed using reference TRBV19 and TRBJ2-3, is DGGITQSPKYLFRKEGQNVTLSCEQNLNHDAMYWYRQDPGQGLRLIYYSQIVNDFQKGDIAEGYSVSREKKESFPLTVTSAQKNPTAFYLCASRITSGGDTQYFGPGTRLTVL.

This sequence joins TRBV7-8 and TRBJ2-7; 8 bases agree with TRBD1. After removal of 3 bases from V and 4 bases from J, the junction contained 17 bases not matched to a gene. The CDR3 runs to 18 residues. Germline CDR1 is SGHVS and CDR2 is FQNEAQ. CDR3 nucleotide sequence: TGTGCCAGCAGCTTGGCCGGGACAGGTTTTCTGGGATTATACGAGCAGTACTTC. Amino acids: CASSLAGTGFLGLYEQYF. The full variable domain, its missing parts supplied by reference TRBV7-8 and TRBJ2-7, is GAGVSQSPRYKVAKRGQDVALRCDPISGHVSLFWYQQALGQGPEFLTYFQNEAQLDKSGLPSDRFFAERPEGSVSTLKIQRTQQEDSAVYLCASSLAGTGFLGLYEQYFGPGTRLTVT.

This rearrangement joins TRBV28 to TRBJ1-2; 7 bases fit TRBD1. The J segment lost 4 bases and the V segment lost 2 bases, leaving 7 bases of the junction unmatched. Germline CDR1 MDHEN, CDR2 SYDVKM. This CDR3 has 15 residues. The CDR3 nucleotides read TGTGCCAGCAGTTTAGGCTACGGGACAGCCTATGGCTACACCTTC. This encodes CASSLGYGTAYGYTF.

The rearrangement links TRBV21-1 to TRBJ2-1; TRBD1 reflects the table's D call only, with no check against the DNA. TRBV21-1 corresponds to a pseudogene. This CDR3 has 15 amino acids. CDR3 protein: CASPQPGQAYNEQFF. CDR3 DNA: TGTGCCAGCCCCCAGCCGGGACAGGCGTACAATGAGCAGTTCTTC.

The rearrangement uses TRBV2 and TRBJ1-1, with TRBD1 matching 8 bases. CDR1 SNHLY and CDR2 FYNNEI come from the germline V gene. This CDR3 comprises 17 residues. Trimming at V came to 4 bases and at J to 1 base, leaving 11 bases not matched to a gene. The CDR3 nucleotides read TGTGCCAGCAGTGGGGGACAGGTCCGAAGTGGGAACACTGAAGCTTTCTTT. Translation: CASSGGQVRSGNTEAFF.

The chain combines TRBV6-5 with TRBJ2-2, with 7 nucleotides matching TRBD2. CDR3 size: 13 residues. Looked up from germline, CDR1 is MNHEY and CDR2 is SVGAGI. The V gene end was trimmed by 2 bases and the J gene end by 7 bases; junction bases not matched to a gene: 1. CDR3 DNA: TGTGCCAGCAGTTACGGGGGGGGCGGGGAGCTGTTTTTT. Translated: CASSYGGGGELFF.

The genes are TRBV5-1 and TRBJ2-7; TRBD1 agrees at 8 bases. V was clipped by 4 bases and J by 1 base; unmatched bases: 10. CDR3 length equals 16 residues. Germline CDR1 is SGHRS and CDR2 is YFSETQ. CDR3 protein: CASSPGQGYLSYEQYF. The CDR3 nucleotides read TGCGCCAGCAGCCCTGGACAGGGTTATTTATCCTACGAGCAGTACTTC.

This clone has a handful of counts. The CDR3 bases are TGCGCCAGCAGCCAAGATTACTACGAGCAGTACTTC. Translated, it gives CASSQDYYEQYF. The chain links TRBV4-1 to TRBJ2-7; D is undetermined. From germline, CDR1 is MGHRA and CDR2 YSYEKL. This CDR3 region has 12 residues. Between the trimmed V and J ends, which lost 0 bases and 3 bases, there was a span of 3 bases.